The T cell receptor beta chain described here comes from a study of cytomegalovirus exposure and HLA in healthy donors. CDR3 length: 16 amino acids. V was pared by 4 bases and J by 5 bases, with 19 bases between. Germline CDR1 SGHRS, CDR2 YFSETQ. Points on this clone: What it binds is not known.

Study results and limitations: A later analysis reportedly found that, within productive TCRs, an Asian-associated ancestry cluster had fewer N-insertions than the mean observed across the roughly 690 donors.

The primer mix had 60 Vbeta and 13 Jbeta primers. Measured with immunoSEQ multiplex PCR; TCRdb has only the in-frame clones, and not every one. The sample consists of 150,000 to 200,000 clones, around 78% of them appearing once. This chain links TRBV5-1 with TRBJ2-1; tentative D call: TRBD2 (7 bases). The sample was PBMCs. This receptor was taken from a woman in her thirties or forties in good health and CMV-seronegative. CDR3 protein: CASSPREGGAHNEQFF. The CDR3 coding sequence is TGCGCCAGCAGCCCTCGTGAGGGGGGGGCACACAATGAGCAGTTCTTC.